This T cell receptor (beta chain) was profiled in a study of blood T cell repertoires in COVID-19. Profiled with immunoSEQ multiplex PCR; TCRdb holds only in-frame clones, not every one. The sample has a few hundred thousand clones; roughly 87% are singletons. Trimming took 1 base from V and 4 from J, leaving 8 bases between them. CDR3 length: 14 amino acids. Germline V CDR1 and CDR2: MGHRA, YSYEKL. Only a few counts were recorded for this clone. This TCR derives from a woman aged 25-40 years who had recovered from COVID-19. V is TRBV4-1 and J is TRBJ1-5; a possible D gene is TRBD1 (5 bases). The sample taken for sequencing was PBMCs or T cells enriched from blood (not recorded which). This CDR3 reads CASSQGTRNQPQHF. CDR3 DNA sequence: TGCGCCAGCAGCCAAGGGACAAGGAATCAGCCCCAGCATTTT.